This T cell receptor (beta chain) emerged from a study of early T cells in non-severe SARS-CoV-2 infection. Trimming shortened V by 0 bases and J by 3 bases, and 12 bases separated the two germline ends. This CDR3 comprises 14 residues. Germline V lookup: CDR1 DFQATT, CDR2 SNEGSKA (reference sequence). Unique molecular identifiers tagged individual cDNA molecules. TCRdb re-called the 5' RACE reads with MiXCR, one entry per CDR3 protein. The table lists tens of thousands of distinct CDR3 sequences, approximately 9.1% of them singletons. In this sample, this clonotype turned up many times. The chain recombines TRBV20-1 with TRBJ2-7, with unresolved D. Sequenced material: whole blood. The TCR comes from an adult who was a healthcare worker with PCR-confirmed SARS-CoV-2 infection or an uninfected control (not recorded which). This chain's CDR3 is CSAREAKTLYEQYF. In DNA, the CDR3 is TGCAGTGCTAGAGAGGCTAAGACCCTCTACGAGCAGTACTTC.